The 5 T cell receptor beta chains listed next were all sequenced from one sample in a study of spatial heterogeneity in lung cancer. TCRdb reprocessed the 5' RACE reads with MiXCR, giving one entry per CDR3 protein. The table shows some 37,000 distinct CDR3 sequences, with 6.5% to 9% occurring only once. Time point noted: sample taken at primary tumor resection. This specimen consisted of PBMCs, obtained at surgery. These receptors were collected from a male donor with early-stage non-small cell lung cancer.

V gene TRBV4-1 combines with J gene TRBJ1-5; 7 bases agree with TRBD1. Losses at the gene ends were 0 bases for V and 3 bases for J; bases not matched to a gene: 5. Germline V gene lookup returns CDR1 MGHRA and CDR2 YSYEKL. CDR3 length equals 16 residues. The CDR3 sequence: CASSQERGRANQPQHF. CDR3 nucleotides: TGCGCCAGCAGCCAAGAAAGGGGGCGAGCCAATCAGCCCCAGCATTTT.

Many counts were recorded for this clonotype. The chain is built from TRBV29-1 and TRBJ2-7, with D possibly TRBD2 on 7 matching bases. Germline CDR1 SQVTM, CDR2 ANQGSEA. Trimming left V 3 bases short and J 3 bases short, with 15 bases between. The CDR3 has 14 residues. Here the CDR3 reads CSVEGGGRNYEQYF. CDR3 sequence (DNA): TGCAGCGTTGAGGGAGGGGGACGGAACTACGAGCAGTACTTC.

This clonotype was recorded many times. V usage is TRBV2 and J usage is TRBJ2-7; D is perhaps TRBD1 or TRBD2 (5 bases each). There are 15 residues in the CDR3. The germline V gene has CDR1 SNHLY and CDR2 FYNNEI. With 4 bases removed from V and 0 bases from J, the gap between germline ends came to 13 bases. The CDR3 spells CASSAWAGSSYEQYV. The CDR3 coding sequence is TGTGCCAGCAGTGCTTGGGCAGGGAGCTCCTACGAGCAGTACGTC.

This clonotype has at least ten counts. CDR3 DNA sequence: TGCGCCAGCAGACCTACTAGCGGGAGTTTCGATGAGCAGTTCTTC. It yields the protein CASRPTSGSFDEQFF. The rearrangement links TRBV4-3 to TRBJ2-1; 11 bases align to TRBD2. V trimming: 6 bases; J trimming: 8 bases; junction bases outside the gene matches: 9. The CDR3 runs to 15 residues. CDR1 and CDR2 from the germline V gene are LGHNA and YSLEER.

The sample holds many counts of this clonotype. V is TRBV4-1 and J is TRBJ2-1; possible D gene TRBD2, 6 bases. The CDR3 totals 17 residues. Per germline, CDR1 MGHRA and CDR2 YSYEKL. Between the trimmed V and J ends, which lost 4 bases and 1 base, there was a span of 17 bases. CDR3 protein: CASSRGGIVLSYNEQFF. The CDR3 DNA reads TGCGCCAGCAGCCGTGGGGGGATCGTTTTGTCCTACAATGAGCAGTTCTTC.